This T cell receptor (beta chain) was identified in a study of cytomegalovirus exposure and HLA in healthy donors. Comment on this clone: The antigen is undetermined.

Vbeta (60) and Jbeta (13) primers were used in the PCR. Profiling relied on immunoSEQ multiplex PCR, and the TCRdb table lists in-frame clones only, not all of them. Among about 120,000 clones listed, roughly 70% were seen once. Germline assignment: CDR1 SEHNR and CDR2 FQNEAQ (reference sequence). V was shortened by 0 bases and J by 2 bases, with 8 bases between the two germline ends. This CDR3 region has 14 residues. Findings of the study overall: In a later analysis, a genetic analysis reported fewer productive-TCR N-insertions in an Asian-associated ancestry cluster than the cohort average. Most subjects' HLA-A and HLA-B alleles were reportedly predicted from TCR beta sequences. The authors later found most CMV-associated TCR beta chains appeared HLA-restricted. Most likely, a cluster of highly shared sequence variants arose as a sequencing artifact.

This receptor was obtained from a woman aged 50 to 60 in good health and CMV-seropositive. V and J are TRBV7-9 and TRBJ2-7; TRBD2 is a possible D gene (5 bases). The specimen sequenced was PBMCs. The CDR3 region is CASSLAPGTYEQYF. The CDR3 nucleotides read TGTGCCAGCAGCTTAGCGCCGGGGACCTACGAGCAGTACTTC. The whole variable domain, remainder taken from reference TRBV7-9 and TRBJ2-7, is DTGVSQNPRHKITKRGQNVTFRCDPISEHNRLYWYRQTLGQGPEFLTYFQNEAQLEKSRLLSDRFSAERPKGSFSTLEIQRTEQGDSAMYLCASSLAPGTYEQYFGPGTRLTVT.